This entry lists 15 T cell receptor beta chains sequenced from one sample in a study of blood T cell repertoires in COVID-19. Clones were read by immunoSEQ multiplex PCR, and TCRdb kept only the in-frame ones, dropping some. The sample lists around 160,000 clones, less than 90% seen once, with approximately 40% in the top ten. Specimen: peripheral blood. The receptor set was obtained from a human donor in a cohort sampled during active COVID-19.

This clone was found once. V is TRBV5-6 and J is TRBJ1-1; D possibly corresponds to TRBD1 (5 bases). Trimming left V 3 bases short and J 2 bases short, with 8 bases between. Germline V lookup: CDR1 SGHDT, CDR2 YYEEEE. The length of the CDR3 is 13 residues. The CDR3 reads CASSSGQNTEAFF. As DNA, the CDR3 is TGTGCCAGCAGCTCCGGACAAAACACTGAAGCTTTCTTT.

The CDR3 sequence is CSVAPEREQFF. CDR3 sequence (DNA): TGCAGCGTTGCACCCGAGAGGGAGCAGTTCTTC. V is TRBV29-1 and J is TRBJ2-1; D unclear. CDR1 SQVTM and CDR2 ANQGSEA come from the germline V gene. V gave up 4 bases and J gave up 10 bases, with 11 bases separating them. The CDR3 contains 11 residues.

V usage is TRBV27 and J usage is TRBJ1-1, with 10 bases lining up with TRBD1. The germline V gene has CDR1 MNHEY and CDR2 SMNVEV (reference sequence). The CDR3 totals 16 residues. The trim removed 6 bases at V and 10 bases at J, leaving 17 bases unmatched. CDR3 sequence: CASSPRVGQGGKVAFF. The DNA for the CDR3 is TGTGCCAGCAGCCCGAGGGTCGGACAGGGGGGGAAAGTAGCTTTCTTT.

This chain links TRBV6-2 or TRBV6-3 with TRBJ1-3; possible D gene TRBD1, 5 bases. CDR3 length: 15 amino acids. Per germline, CDR1 MNHEY and CDR2 SVGEGT. V lost 6 bases to trimming and J lost 2 bases, with 14 bases between them. The CDR3 coding sequence is TGTGCCAGCAGCGTCATCCAGGGTACTGGAAACACCATATATTTT. Protein: CASSVIQGTGNTIYF.

The chain couples TRBV30 to TRBJ2-1; perhaps TRBD2 as D (7 bases). The germline V and J ends were trimmed by 6 bases and 8 bases, with 20 bases remaining between them. The CDR3 runs to 14 residues. CDR1 is GTSNPN, CDR2 SVGIG, per germline (reference sequence). The CDR3 reads CACPVRGAAYEQFF. The DNA of the CDR3 is TGTGCCTGTCCTGTACGGGGGGCGGCCTATGAGCAGTTCTTC.

The chain uses TRBV15 and TRBJ2-7, with TRBD2 identical over 8 bases. This CDR3 comprises 15 residues. J gave up 0 bases and V 7 bases, and 8 bases lay outside the gene matches. Germline V gives CDR1 LNHNV, CDR2 YYDKDF (reference sequence). The CDR3 DNA is TGTGCCACCACCCCGACGGGGGGGGGCTCCTACGAGCAGTACTTC. Protein sequence: CATTPTGGGSYEQYF. Looking up the rest from reference TRBV15 and TRBJ2-7 gives the full variable domain: DAMVIQNPRYQVTQFGKPVTLSCSQTLNHNVMYWYQQKSSQAPKLLFHYYDKDFNNEADTPDNFQSRRPNTSFCFLDIRSPGLGDTAMYLCATTPTGGGSYEQYFGPGTRLTVT.

The chain uses TRBV5-1 and TRBJ2-7; 8 nucleotides line up with TRBD1. The V gene end was trimmed by 0 bases and the J gene end by 2 bases; junction bases not matched to a gene: 7. Germline V CDR1 and CDR2: SGHRS, YFSETQ. The CDR3 has 16 amino acids. CDR3 bases: TGCGCCAGCAGCTTGGGGACAGGGTTGGGGGCCTACGAGCAGTACTTC. Translating it yields CASSLGTGLGAYEQYF. The whole variable domain, filled in from reference TRBV5-1 and TRBJ2-7, reads KAGVTQTPRYLIKTRGQQVTLSCSPISGHRSVSWYQQTPGQGLQFLFEYFSETQRNKGNFPGRFSGRQFSNSRSEMNVSTLELGDSALYLCASSLGTGLGAYEQYFGPGTRLTVT.

Written as DNA, the CDR3 is TGCGCCAGCAGCCAAGGGGGGCAGGGTGACTACCAGCCCCAGCATTTT. It is translated as CASSQGGQGDYQPQHF. The J gene is TRBJ1-5, the V gene TRBV4-1; weak D call: TRBD1 (6 bases). Germline V gene data show CDR1 as MGHRA and CDR2 as YSYEKL. V shed 1 base and J shed 7 bases, with 17 bases lying between them. The CDR3 has 16 residues.

This chain connects TRBV7-8 to TRBJ2-7; 7 nucleotides agree with TRBD1. CDR1 and CDR2 (germline): SGHVS, FQNEAQ. The CDR3 runs 14 residues. V lost 5 bases to trimming and J lost 3 bases; unmatched junction nucleotides: 7. Here the CDR3 reads CASSPPGQHYEQYF. Written as DNA, the CDR3 is TGTGCCAGCAGCCCCCCGGGACAGCACTACGAGCAGTACTTC.

This chain connects TRBV28 to TRBJ1-4; a weak D match, TRBD1 (5 bases). From germline, CDR1 is MDHEN and CDR2 SYDVKM. The CDR3 is 15 amino acids. V was pared by 8 bases and J by 6 bases, with 19 bases between. CDR3: CASLSTQDTDEKLFF. CDR3 DNA sequence: TGTGCCAGCCTGTCTACGCAGGACACTGATGAAAAACTGTTTTTT.

This clone occurred once. The chain employs TRBV9 and TRBJ1-6; possible D gene TRBD1, 5 bases. Germline V gene lookup returns CDR1 SGDLS and CDR2 YYNGEE. With 3 bases removed from V and 8 bases from J, the gap between germline ends came to 15 bases. CDR3 length: 15 residues. The CDR3 DNA reads TGTGCCAGCAGCGGACCCGGGACTTACTATTCACCCCTCCACTTT. The encoded protein is CASSGPGTYYSPLHF.

This sequence joins TRBV9 and TRBJ1-2, with D uncertain. The CDR3 is made up of 11 amino acids. Germline lookup yields CDR1 SGDLS and CDR2 YYNGEE. Trimming removed 3 bases at V and 8 bases at J, with 8 bases between. In DNA, the CDR3 is TGTGCCAGCAGCGAACCGGGGGGCTACACCTTC. This gives the protein CASSEPGGYTF.

This chain links TRBV3-1 (or the pseudogene TRBV3-2) with TRBJ1-4, with 9 bases matching TRBD1. This CDR3 has 19 amino acids. Trimming took 4 bases from V and 4 from J; bases not matched to a gene: 16. CDR1 is LGHDT, CDR2 YNNKEL, per germline (reference sequence). The CDR3: CASSPPGQGWGLGNEKLFF. CDR3 DNA sequence: TGTGCCAGCAGCCCCCCGGGACAGGGCTGGGGTTTGGGTAATGAAAAACTGTTTTTT.

This chain joins TRBV30 and TRBJ2-3; 12 nucleotides align to TRBD2. Trimming cost V 0 bases and J 2 bases; bases outside gene matches: 3. Per the germline V gene, CDR1 is GTSNPN and CDR2 is SVGIG (reference sequence). The CDR3 is 16 residues long. CDR3 amino acids: CAWSVLAGGPTDTQYF. CDR3 DNA: TGTGCCTGGAGTGTACTAGCGGGGGGCCCCACAGATACGCAGTATTTT. The full variable domain, completed using reference TRBV30 and TRBJ2-3, is SQTIHQWPATLVQPVGSPLSLECTVEGTSNPNLYWYRQAAGRGLQLLFYSVGIGQISSEVPQNLSASRPQDRQFILSSKKLLLSDSGFYLCAWSVLAGGPTDTQYFGPGTRLTVL.

The chain carries TRBV30 and TRBJ1-6; the match to TRBD1 covers 9 bases. There are 16 residues in the CDR3. Germline values: CDR1 GTSNPN, CDR2 SVGIG (reference sequence). V gave up 6 bases and J gave up 2 bases; unmatched junction bases: 8. The CDR3 DNA sequence: TGTGCCTGTGAGCCGGGACAGGGCACCTATAATTCACCCCTCCACTTT. Residues: CACEPGQGTYNSPLHF.